The rows below give T cell receptor beta chains drawn from one sample of a study of glioma-infiltrating T cells after dendritic cell vaccination. TCRdb keeps only in-frame clones here, not all; method: immunoSEQ multiplex PCR. The table lists fewer than 95,000 clones, roughly 85% of them singletons, with under 8.5% in the top ten. The starting material was blood, obtained after dendritic cell vaccination. These receptor sequences come from a human donor with glioblastoma. The CDR3 runs from the conserved cysteine through the conserved F or W. The order of the fields is clone size, D gene, V gene, J gene, CDR3 protein, CDR3 DNA. A D gene is named only where the DNA matches it firmly. Only some rows state a clone size, as once, few, many or a class for expanded clones.

NA	NA	TRBV30	TRBJ1-4	CASTRDFEKLFF	TGTGCCTCCACGCGGGATTTTGAAAAACTGTTTTTT
few	NA	TRBV2	TRBJ2-7	CASSQGYYEQYF	TGTGCCAGCAGTCAGGGGTACTACGAGCAGTACTTC
NA	NA	TRBV13	TRBJ2-7	CASSFKRESHSHEQYF	TGTGCCAGCAGCTTTAAGAGGGAGAGTCATTCCCACGAGCAGTACTTC
NA	NA	TRBV5-1	TRBJ2-7	CASSLDRRVYEQYF	TGCGCCAGCAGCTTGGACAGGAGGGTATACGAGCAGTACTTC
NA	TRBD1	TRBV5-1	TRBJ2-5	CASSYTTGETQETQYF	TGCGCCAGCAGTTATACTACAGGGGAAACCCAAGAGACCCAGTACTTC
NA	NA	TRBV7-6	TRBJ2-6	CASSLQGIFSGANVLTF	TGTGCCAGCAGCTTACAGGGAATTTTCTCTGGGGCCAACGTCCTGACTTTC
once	NA	TRBV19	TRBJ1-2	CASSIVLTGDPGYTF	TGTGCCAGTAGTATAGTTCTGACAGGCGATCCGGGTTACACCTTC
once	NA	TRBV28	TRBJ1-2	CASSLVGIDGYTF	TGTGCCAGCAGTTTGGTCGGGATTGACGGCTACACCTTC
NA	TRBD1	TRBV6-5	TRBJ2-7	CASRDRENLIF	TGTGCCAGTCGGGACAGGGAAAACCTAATCTTC
NA	NA	TRBV6-5	TRBJ2-7	CASSRSGLAYEQYF	TGTGCCAGCAGTCGTTCAGGGTTGGCCTACGAGCAGTACTTC
NA	NA	TRBV7-2	TRBJ2-2	CASPGDTGELFF	TGTGCCAGCCCAGGGGACACCGGGGAGCTGTTTTTT
NA	NA	TRBV25-1	TRBJ2-4	CASSHRVENIQYF	TGTGCCAGCAGCCACCGGGTGGAAAACATTCAGTACTTC
NA	NA	TRBV27	TRBJ2-1	CASSLHRETYNEQFF	TGTGCCAGCAGTTTACACAGGGAAACCTACAATGAGCAGTTCTTC
NA	TRBD1	TRBV10-3	TRBJ2-5	CAIRGEERQGASGETQYF	TGTGCCATCAGAGGGGAAGAGAGACAGGGGGCCAGTGGGGAGACCCAGTACTTC
NA	NA	TRBV11-2	TRBJ1-1	CASSPRAGLNTEAFF	TGTGCCAGCAGCCCACGGGCAGGGCTGAACACTGAAGCTTTCTTT
NA	TRBD1	TRBV18	TRBJ2-2	CASSLDRGREAGELFF	TGTGCCAGCTCACTCGACAGGGGGCGAGAAGCCGGGGAGCTGTTTTTT
NA	TRBD1	TRBV5-3	TRBJ1-4	CARSLEQGGRNEKLFF	TGTGCCAGAAGCTTGGAGCAGGGGGGACGAAATGAAAAACTGTTTTTT
NA	TRBD1	TRBV27	TRBJ1-4	CASTTGAKGATNEKLFF	TGTGCCAGCACCACAGGGGCCAAGGGCGCAACTAATGAAAAACTGTTTTTT
NA	TRBD1	TRBV13	TRBJ2-7	CASSSRDRAYEQYF	TGTGCCAGCAGCTCGAGGGACAGGGCCTACGAGCAGTACTTC
NA	NA	TRBV5-1	TRBJ1-2	CASSPYPTETDYGYTF	TGCGCCAGCAGCCCCTACCCCACAGAGACGGACTATGGCTACACCTTC
once	TRBD2	TRBV7-6	TRBJ2-3	CASSLGSGGSTDTQYF	TGTGCCAGCAGCTTAGGTAGCGGGGGAAGCACAGATACGCAGTATTTT
NA	NA	TRBV2	TRBJ1-5	CASRRDYNQPQHF	TGTGCCAGCAGGAGGGATTACAATCAGCCCCAGCATTTT
NA	TRBD1	TRBV14	TRBJ1-2	CASSLPGGAPLGYTF	TGTGCCAGCAGCCTGCCAGGGGGCGCCCCCCTTGGCTACACCTTC
once	TRBD1	TRBV19	TRBJ1-2	CASSRGQGAFGYTF	TGTGCCAGTAGTCGTGGACAGGGGGCATTTGGCTACACCTTC
NA	NA	TRBV7-9	TRBJ1-1	CASSLSPGAKNTEAFF	TGTGCCAGCAGCTTAAGTCCCGGAGCCAAGAACACTGAAGCTTTCTTT
NA	NA	TRBV6-5	TRBJ1-5	CATQGGVTGPQHF	TGTGCCACCCAAGGGGGGGTTACCGGGCCCCAGCATTTT
NA	NA	TRBV7-9	TRBJ2-5	CASSFAGRETQYF	TGTGCCAGCAGCTTTGCAGGTAGAGAGACCCAGTACTTC
NA	NA	TRBV25-1	TRBJ2-7	CASSAFGAGVRREQYF	TGTGCCAGCAGTGCTTTTGGGGCAGGGGTAAGACGGGAGCAGTACTTC
NA	TRBD1	TRBV19	TRBJ1-6	CASSPGTGSSYNSPLHF	TGTGCCAGTAGCCCCGGGACAGGGAGCTCCTATAATTCACCCCTCCACTTT
NA	TRBD2	TRBV19	TRBJ2-7	CASSIYAGDPYEQYF	TGTGCCAGTAGTATATACGCGGGAGACCCCTACGAGCAGTACTTC
NA	TRBD1	TRBV27	TRBJ2-7	CASSPGTGVEQYF	TGTGCCAGCAGTCCGGGGACAGGGGTTGAGCAGTACTTC
NA	TRBD1	TRBV5-6	TRBJ1-1	CASSAPDRGRVRNTEAFF	TGTGCCAGCAGCGCACCCGACAGGGGGCGGGTTAGGAACACTGAAGCTTTCTTT
few	NA	TRBV5-1	TRBJ1-4	CASSFQGPNEKLFF	TGCGCCAGCAGCTTCCAGGGCCCTAATGAAAAACTGTTTTTT
NA	TRBD1	TRBV28	TRBJ1-2	CASSFGTGHYGYTF	TGTGCCAGCAGTTTTGGGACAGGTCACTATGGCTACACCTTC
NA	TRBD1	TRBV18	TRBJ1-2	CASSPGQGSNYGYTF	TGTGCCAGCTCACCCGGACAGGGTTCTAACTATGGCTACACCTTC
once	NA	TRBV10-3	TRBJ1-1	CAISEPNSRGGNTEAFF	TGTGCCATCAGTGAGCCCAACTCCCGGGGGGGGAACACTGAAGCTTTCTTT
NA	NA	TRBV4-3	TRBJ1-6	CASSQDSSYNSPLHF	TGCGCCAGCAGCCAGGACAGCTCCTATAATTCACCCCTCCACTTT
NA	TRBD1	TRBV28	TRBJ1-5	CASRASGQSRNQPQHF	TGTGCCAGCAGGGCCTCGGGACAGAGTCGCAATCAGCCCCAGCATTTT
NA	NA	TRBV1	TRBJ2-7	CTSSQGLSFGKYTYEQYF	TGCACCAGCAGCCAAGGACTGTCATTCGGGAAATATACCTACGAGCAGTACTTC
NA	TRBD2	TRBV7-9	TRBJ2-5	CASSLGTSGSDEQYF	TGTGCCAGCAGCCTCGGGACTAGCGGGAGCGATGAGCAGTACTTC
NA	NA	TRBV18	TRBJ1-2	CASSETGSRGYTF	TGTGCCAGCTCAGAAACAGGGTCGAGGGGCTACACCTTC
NA	NA	TRBV6-5	TRBJ2-7	CASSARTGSYEQYF	TGTGCCAGCAGTGCCCGGACTGGCTCCTACGAGCAGTACTTC
NA	NA	TRBV30	TRBJ2-6	CAWSDRVYSGANVLTF	TGTGCCTGGAGTGACAGGGTTTACTCTGGGGCCAACGTCCTGACTTTC
NA	NA	TRBV19	TRBJ2-1	CASSIAGPYNEQFF	TGTGCCAGTAGTATCGCGGGACCCTACAATGAGCAGTTCTTC
few	NA	TRBV19	TRBJ1-1	CASDETGTEAFF	TGTGCCTCCGACGAAACGGGGACTGAAGCTTTCTTT
NA	TRBD2	TRBV29-1	TRBJ2-3	CSVERGQTMTSGSTDTQYF	TGCAGCGTTGAGAGGGGACAGACTATGACTAGCGGGAGTACAGATACGCAGTATTTT
NA	TRBD2	TRBV2	TRBJ2-3	CASRRREFTDTQYF	TGTGCCAGCAGACGGCGGGAGTTCACAGATACGCAGTATTTT
few	NA	TRBV7-3	TRBJ2-2	CASREQGKGGELFF	TGTGCCAGCAGAGAACAGGGCAAGGGCGGGGAGCTGTTTTTT
once	NA	TRBV6-6	TRBJ2-7	CASSTLQGYEQYF	TGTGCCAGCAGCACCCTACAGGGCTACGAGCAGTACTTC
NA	NA	TRBV28	TRBJ2-7	CASRGTLGGDSYEQYF	TGTGCCAGCAGAGGGACTCTCGGAGGCGATTCCTACGAGCAGTACTTC